This T cell receptor beta chain is drawn from a study of patients and donors after allogeneic stem cell transplantation. TCRdb reprocessed the RT-PCR reads with MiXCR, giving one entry per CDR3 protein. The sample consists of around 200,000 distinct CDR3 sequences, 38% of them appearing once. The CDR3 is 12 amino acids. Trimming stripped 3 bases from V and 8 bases from J, with 11 bases between. Germline assignment: CDR1 GTSNPN and CDR2 SVGIG (reference sequence). This clonotype was sampled from a human donor who was either an allogeneic HSCT recipient or a stem cell or donor lymphocyte infusion donor (not recorded which). It is not recorded whose cells these are; they may come from a transplant donor. J is TRBJ1-5 and V is TRBV30, with a tentative D call TRBD1 (5 bases). Sequencing was performed on blood, either unsorted or a sorted T cell fraction (not recorded which). The CDR3 spells CAWSRGSKPQHF. CDR3 nucleotide sequence: TGTGCCTGGAGCCGGGGGAGTAAGCCCCAGCATTTT.